The 13 T cell receptor beta chains below all came from one sample that was sequenced in a study of beta chain features in type 1 diabetes (dated by TCRdb to about 2018). Overall study outcomes, separate from this receptor: Type 1 diabetes patients showed a moderate but significant shortening of TCRB CDR3 length in all four CD4+ subsets.

Libraries were prepared through the immunoSEQ multiplex PCR assay. The High Capacity cDNA Reverse Transcription Kit was used to reverse transcribe all of the isolated RNA, meaning that expressed TCRB transcripts were what got sequenced. TCRdb obtained this table from immuneACCESS and retained in-frame rearrangements with V and J assigned. These tables miss some clones; where compared with another copy, unresolved V genes account for less than half of the shortfall, and the remainder is unexplained. Within this sample are about 660,000 clones, with about an eighth of them counted one time only. The biggest ten clones account for approximately 0.043% of the sample. No cognate antigen is known for these TCRs. The sequencing input was naive CD4+ T cells from blood. Sample cell subset or site, as interpreted from the label and publication: true naive CD4+ T cells. The receptors stem from a man aged 18 to 30 with type 1 diabetes.

This clone was seen only a few times. This chain's CDR3 is CAWSLAGAAGNQPQHF. CDR3 coding DNA: TGTGCCTGGAGTCTAGCCGGGGCCGCCGGCAATCAGCCCCAGCATTTT. The chain combines TRBV30 with TRBJ1-5, with a tentative D call TRBD1 (5 bases). CDR3 length equals 16 residues. V dropped 2 bases and J dropped 2 bases, with 16 bases sitting between them. CDR1 and CDR2 from the germline V gene are GTSNPN and SVGIG (reference sequence).

V is TRBV6-5 and J is TRBJ1-1; D remains ambiguous. In germline, CDR1 is MNHEY, CDR2 SVGAGI. The V end was cut by 2 bases, the J end by 1 base, with 8 bases between. This CDR3 region has 14 residues. CDR3 bases: TGTGCCAGCAGTTACGTAGACCAGAACACTGAAGCTTTCTTT. This translates into CASSYVDQNTEAFF.

This clone came up a few times. The chain couples TRBV4-3 to TRBJ2-7; TRBD1 is a possible D gene (5 bases). Germline CDR1 is LGHNA and CDR2 is YSLEER. The CDR3 has 15 residues. The V and J ends lost 6 bases and 0 bases respectively, with 15 bases between them. The chain's CDR3 is CASSRDSLPSYEQYF. For the CDR3, the DNA is TGCGCCAGCAGTCGAGACAGCTTACCCTCCTACGAGCAGTACTTC.

The chain's CDR3 is CASSFGDRWNEQYF. The CDR3 bases are TGTGCCAGCAGTTTTGGGGACAGGTGGAACGAGCAGTACTTC. The chain couples TRBV28 to TRBJ2-7; 8 nucleotides align to TRBD1. Germline CDR1 MDHEN, CDR2 SYDVKM. V trimming: 3 bases; J trimming: 5 bases; junction bases outside the gene matches: 6. This CDR3 spans 14 amino acids.

There are a few counts of this clone. This chain links TRBV4-2 with TRBJ2-7; D gene ambiguous. The CDR3 consists of 14 residues. Germline V gives CDR1 LGHNA, CDR2 YNFKEQ. V lost 4 bases, J lost 3 bases, and 13 bases lay in between. CDR3 in amino acids: CASSPTSLLYEQYF. CDR3 sequence (DNA): TGTGCCAGCAGCCCGACATCTCTCCTCTACGAGCAGTACTTC.

Only a few counts were recorded for this clone. The chain couples TRBV4-3 to TRBJ1-4, with D maybe TRBD1 (5 bases). The V and J ends lost 0 bases and 8 bases respectively, with 13 bases between them. CDR3 size: 15 residues. Germline V gene sequence: CDR1 LGHNA, CDR2 YSLEER. CDR3 in amino acids: CASSQDQSGKEKLFF. The DNA of the CDR3 is TGCGCCAGCAGCCAAGATCAGTCAGGGAAAGAAAAACTGTTTTTT.

The chain combines TRBV5-1 with TRBJ1-2; D might be TRBD1 (6 bases). V dropped 0 bases and J dropped 12 bases, with 15 bases sitting between them. CDR3 length: 13 amino acids. Germline assignment: CDR1 SGHRS and CDR2 YFSETQ. CDR3 nucleotide sequence: TGCGCCAGCAGCTTGGGCCGGGACACGATTCACACCTTC. Translating it yields CASSLGRDTIHTF.

This clone was observed a few times. J is TRBJ2-1 and V is TRBV5-4; 8 nucleotides line up with TRBD1. The CDR3 contains 15 residues. V trimming: 2 bases; J trimming: 6 bases; junction bases outside the gene matches: 7. Germline V gene lookup returns CDR1 SGHNT and CDR2 YYREEE (reference sequence). CDR3 region: CASSLDRGGFNEQFF. The CDR3 bases are TGTGCCAGCAGCTTAGACAGGGGAGGATTCAATGAGCAGTTCTTC.

The chain recombines TRBV27 with TRBJ2-6; 9 nucleotides agree with TRBD2. Germline V CDR1 and CDR2: MNHEY, SMNVEV (reference sequence). V shed 2 bases, J shed 0 bases, and the junction held 2 bases outside the gene matches. The CDR3 is 17 amino acids. CDR3 residues: CASSLLAGSSGANVLTF. In DNA, the CDR3 is TGTGCCAGCAGTTTACTAGCGGGAAGCTCTGGGGCCAACGTCCTGACTTTC.

The chain uses TRBV9 and TRBJ2-3, with 11 bases aligning to TRBD2. The CDR3 has 15 residues. Germline V gene lookup returns CDR1 SGDLS and CDR2 YYNGEE. V lost 4 bases and J lost 3; bases outside the gene matches: 4. CDR3 loop: CASSTSGSGTDTQYF. CDR3 sequence (DNA): TGTGCCAGCAGCACTAGCGGGAGTGGGACAGATACGCAGTATTTT.

This clone was recorded a few times. The chain recombines TRBV25-1 with TRBJ2-3, with D unclear. The CDR3 extends over 15 amino acids. V was shortened by 7 bases and J by 2 bases, with 16 bases between the two germline ends. Germline loops: CDR1 MGHDK, CDR2 SYGVNS. For the CDR3, the DNA is TGTGCCAGCAAGGAAGCTGACGGATTCACAGATACGCAGTATTTT. It encodes CASKEADGFTDTQYF.

The chain has TRBV6-6 and TRBJ2-1, with 15 bases matching TRBD2. Germline assignment: CDR1 MNHNY and CDR2 SVGAGI (reference sequence). This CDR3 contains 13 residues. V lost 8 bases to trimming and J lost 7 bases; unmatched junction nucleotides: 0. The CDR3 loop reads CASGLAGGNEQFF. The CDR3, as DNA: TGTGCCAGCGGACTAGCGGGGGGGAATGAGCAGTTCTTC.

On this clone: A read error may account for a junction end that differs from germline. The rearrangement joins TRBV11-2 to TRBJ2-4; the match to TRBD2 covers 8 bases. This CDR3 contains 15 residues. From germline, CDR1 is SGHAT and CDR2 FQNNGV. CDR3 coding DNA: TGTGCCAGCAGCTTCTTTGGACTAGCCGAAAACATTCAGTACTTC. Its translation is CASSFFGLAENIQYF.